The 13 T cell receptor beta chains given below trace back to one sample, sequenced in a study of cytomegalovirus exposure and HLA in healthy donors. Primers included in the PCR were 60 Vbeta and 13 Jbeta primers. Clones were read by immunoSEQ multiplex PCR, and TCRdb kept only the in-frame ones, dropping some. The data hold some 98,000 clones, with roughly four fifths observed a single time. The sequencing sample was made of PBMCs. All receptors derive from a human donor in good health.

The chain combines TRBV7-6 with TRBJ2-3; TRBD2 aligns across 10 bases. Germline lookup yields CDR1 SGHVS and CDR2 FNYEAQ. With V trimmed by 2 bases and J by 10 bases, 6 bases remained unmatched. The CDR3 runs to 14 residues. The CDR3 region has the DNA TGTGCCAGCAGCTTAATGGAGCGGGGGGGGGCGCAGTATTTT. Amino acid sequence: CASSLMERGGAQYF.

DNA for the CDR3: TGTGCCTGGAGTGTAGGGACAGGGGTTCACCAAGAGACCCAGTACTTC. Translating gives CAWSVGTGVHQETQYF. The chain uses TRBV30 and TRBJ2-5, with 10 bases aligning to TRBD1. From germline, CDR1 is GTSNPN and CDR2 SVGIG (reference sequence). V shed 0 bases, J shed 0 bases, and the junction held 4 bases outside the gene matches. The CDR3 consists of 16 residues.

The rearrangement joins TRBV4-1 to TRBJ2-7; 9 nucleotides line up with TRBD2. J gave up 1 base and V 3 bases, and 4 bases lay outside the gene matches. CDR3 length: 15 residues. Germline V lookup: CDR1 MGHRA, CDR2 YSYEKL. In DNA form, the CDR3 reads TGCGCCAGCAGCCAGGGGCGGGGGGGTTCCTACGAGCAGTACTTC. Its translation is CASSQGRGGSYEQYF.

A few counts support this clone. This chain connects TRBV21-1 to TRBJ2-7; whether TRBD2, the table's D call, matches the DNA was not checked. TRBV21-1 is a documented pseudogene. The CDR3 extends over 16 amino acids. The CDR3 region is CASSKGGLAGRCEQYF. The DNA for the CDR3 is TGTGCCAGCAGCAAAGGTGGGTTAGCAGGGAGGTGCGAGCAGTACTTC.

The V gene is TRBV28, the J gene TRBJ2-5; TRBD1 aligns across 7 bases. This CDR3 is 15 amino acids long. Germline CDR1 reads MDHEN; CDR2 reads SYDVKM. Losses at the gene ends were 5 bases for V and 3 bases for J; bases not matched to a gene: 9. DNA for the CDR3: TGTGCCAGCAGTCCAGGACAGGCCCTGGAAGAGACCCAGTACTTC. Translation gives CASSPGQALEETQYF.

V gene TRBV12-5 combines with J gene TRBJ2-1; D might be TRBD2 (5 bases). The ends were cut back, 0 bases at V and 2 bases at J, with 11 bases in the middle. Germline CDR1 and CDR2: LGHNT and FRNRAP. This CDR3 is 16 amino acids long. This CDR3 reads CASGLVLRETYNEQFF. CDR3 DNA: TGTGCTAGTGGTTTGGTACTGAGGGAGACCTACAATGAGCAGTTCTTC.

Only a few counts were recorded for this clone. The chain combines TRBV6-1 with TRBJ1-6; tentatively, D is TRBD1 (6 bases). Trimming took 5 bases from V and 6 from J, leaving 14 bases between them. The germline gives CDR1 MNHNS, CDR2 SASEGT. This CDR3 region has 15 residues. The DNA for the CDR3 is TGTGCCAGCAGTCCTCGACAGGCGGGTAATTCACCCCTCCACTTT. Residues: CASSPRQAGNSPLHF.

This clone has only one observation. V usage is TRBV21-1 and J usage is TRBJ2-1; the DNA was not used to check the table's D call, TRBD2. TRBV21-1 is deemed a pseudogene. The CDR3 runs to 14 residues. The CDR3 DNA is TGTGCCAGCAGCAAGGGGAGCGGGAGGCATGAGCAGTTCTTC. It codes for CASSKGSGRHEQFF.

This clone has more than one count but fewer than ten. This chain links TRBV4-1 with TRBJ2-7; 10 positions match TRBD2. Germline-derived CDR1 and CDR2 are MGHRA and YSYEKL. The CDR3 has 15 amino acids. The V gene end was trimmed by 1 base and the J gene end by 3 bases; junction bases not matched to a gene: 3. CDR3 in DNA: TGCGCCAGCAGCCAAGGACTAGCGGGTCACTACGAGCAGTACTTC. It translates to CASSQGLAGHYEQYF.

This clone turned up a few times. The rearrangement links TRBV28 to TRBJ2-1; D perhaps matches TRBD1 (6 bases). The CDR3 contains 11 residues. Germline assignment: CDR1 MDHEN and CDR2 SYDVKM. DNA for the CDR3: TGTGACAAATACGGGGACACTGAGCAGTTCTTC. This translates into CDKYGDTEQFF.

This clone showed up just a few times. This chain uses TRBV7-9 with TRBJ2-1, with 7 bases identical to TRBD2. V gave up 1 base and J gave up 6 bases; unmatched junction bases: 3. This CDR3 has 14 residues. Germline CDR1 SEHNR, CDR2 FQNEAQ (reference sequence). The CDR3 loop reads CASSLGASGNEQFF. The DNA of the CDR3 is TGTGCCAGCAGCTTAGGGGCTAGCGGCAATGAGCAGTTCTTC.

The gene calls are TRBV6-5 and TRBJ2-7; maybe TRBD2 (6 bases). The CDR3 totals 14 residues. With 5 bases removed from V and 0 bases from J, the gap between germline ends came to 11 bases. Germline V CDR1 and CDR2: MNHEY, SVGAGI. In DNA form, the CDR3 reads TGTGCCAGCAGTCGACCCGGGAGCTCCTACGAGCAGTACTTC. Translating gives CASSRPGSSYEQYF.

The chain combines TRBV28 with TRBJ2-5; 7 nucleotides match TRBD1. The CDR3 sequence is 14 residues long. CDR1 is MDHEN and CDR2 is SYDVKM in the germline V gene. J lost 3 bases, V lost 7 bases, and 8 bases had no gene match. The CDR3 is CASTGQREKETQYF. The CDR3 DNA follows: TGTGCCAGCACGGGACAGCGAGAAAAAGAGACCCAGTACTTC.